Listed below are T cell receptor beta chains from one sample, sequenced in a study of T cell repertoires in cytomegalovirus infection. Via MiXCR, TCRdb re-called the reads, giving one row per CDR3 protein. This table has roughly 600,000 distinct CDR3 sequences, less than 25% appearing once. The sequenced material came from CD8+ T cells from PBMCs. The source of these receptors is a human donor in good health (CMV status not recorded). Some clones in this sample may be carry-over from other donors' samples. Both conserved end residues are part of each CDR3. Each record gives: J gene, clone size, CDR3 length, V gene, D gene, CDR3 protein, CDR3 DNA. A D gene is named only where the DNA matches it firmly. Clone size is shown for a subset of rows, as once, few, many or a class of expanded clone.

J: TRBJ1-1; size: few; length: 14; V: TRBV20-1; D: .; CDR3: CSARTVVMNTEAFF; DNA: TGCAGTGCTAGGACGGTGGTTATGAACACTGAAGCTTTCTTT
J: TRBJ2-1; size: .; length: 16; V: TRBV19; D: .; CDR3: CASSPLNAVPDDEQFF; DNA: TGTGCCAGTAGCCCCCTGAATGCGGTGCCGGACGATGAGCAGTTCTTC
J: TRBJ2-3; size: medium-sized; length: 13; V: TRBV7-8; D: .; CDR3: CASSFWDTDTQYF; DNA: TGTGCCAGCAGCTTTTGGGACACAGATACGCAGTATTTT
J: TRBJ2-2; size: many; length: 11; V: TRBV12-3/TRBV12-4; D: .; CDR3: CASGGTGELFF; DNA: TGTGCCAGTGGGGGAACCGGGGAGCTGTTTTTT
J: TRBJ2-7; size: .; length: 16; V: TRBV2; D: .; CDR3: CASSPTLRDKAYEQYF; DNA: TGTGCCAGCAGTCCAACCCTCCGGGACAAAGCCTACGAGCAGTACTTC
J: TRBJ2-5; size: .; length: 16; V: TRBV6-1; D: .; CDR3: CTSSEDRDWYKETQYF; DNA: TGTACCAGCAGTGAAGACCGGGACTGGTACAAAGAGACCCAGTACTTC
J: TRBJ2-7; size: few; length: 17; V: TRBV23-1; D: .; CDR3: CASSQSRQPYTSYEQYF; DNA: TGCGCCAGCAGTCAATCTAGACAGCCTTATACTTCCTACGAGCAGTACTTC
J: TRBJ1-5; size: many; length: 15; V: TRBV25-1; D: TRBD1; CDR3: CASGEGQMSNQPQHF; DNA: TGTGCCAGCGGCGAGGGACAGATGAGCAATCAGCCCCAGCATTTT
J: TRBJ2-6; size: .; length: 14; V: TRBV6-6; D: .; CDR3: CASISGHGANVLTF; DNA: TGTGCCAGCATCTCAGGGCACGGGGCCAACGTCCTGACTTTC
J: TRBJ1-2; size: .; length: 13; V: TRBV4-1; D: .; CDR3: CASSQAARSGYTF; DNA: TGCGCCAGCAGCCAAGCAGCAAGGTCAGGTTACACCTTC
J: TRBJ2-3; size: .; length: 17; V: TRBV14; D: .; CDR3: CASSPTWGGEHTDTQYF; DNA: TGTGCCAGCAGCCCCACGTGGGGCGGGGAGCACACAGATACGCAGTATTTT
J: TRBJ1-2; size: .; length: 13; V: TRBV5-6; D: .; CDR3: CASSLGSDYGYTF; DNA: TGTGCCAGCAGCTTGGGAAGCGACTATGGCTACACCTTC
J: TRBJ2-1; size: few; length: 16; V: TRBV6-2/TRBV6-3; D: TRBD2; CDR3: CASSYSGRGDYNEQFF; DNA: TGTGCCAGCAGTTACTCCGGGCGGGGGGACTACAATGAGCAGTTCTTC
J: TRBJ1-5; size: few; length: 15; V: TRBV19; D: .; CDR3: CASNLGRVKYQPQHF; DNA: TGTGCCAGCAACCTGGGCCGGGTTAAGTATCAGCCCCAGCATTTT
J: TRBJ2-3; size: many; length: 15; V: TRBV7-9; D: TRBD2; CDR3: CATVSSGVTTDTQYF; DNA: TGTGCCACCGTGAGTAGCGGGGTTACCACAGATACGCAGTATTTT
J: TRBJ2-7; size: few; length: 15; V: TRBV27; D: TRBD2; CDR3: CASSHPAGGTYEQYF; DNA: TGTGCCAGCTCCCATCCAGCGGGGGGAACCTACGAGCAGTACTTC
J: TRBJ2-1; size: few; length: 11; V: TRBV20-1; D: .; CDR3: CSARGHGEQFF; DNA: TGCAGTGCTAGAGGTCACGGTGAGCAGTTCTTC
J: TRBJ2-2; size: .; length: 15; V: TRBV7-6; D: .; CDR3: CASSSLRDRTGELFF; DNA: TGTGCCAGCAGCTCCCTAAGGGATCGTACCGGGGAGCTGTTTTTT
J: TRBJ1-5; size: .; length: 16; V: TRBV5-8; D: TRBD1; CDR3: CASSLTDRGNNQPQHF; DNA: TGTGCCAGCAGCTTGACGGACAGGGGCAACAATCAGCCCCAGCATTTT
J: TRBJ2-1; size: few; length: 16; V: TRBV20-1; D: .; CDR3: CSASMPGQGIYNEQFF; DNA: TGCAGTGCTAGTATGCCGGGGCAGGGAATCTACAATGAGCAGTTCTTC
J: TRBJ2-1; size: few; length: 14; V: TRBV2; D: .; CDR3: CASNQVYGVGPEFF; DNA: TGTGCCAGCAACCAAGTCTACGGGGTGGGCCCCGAGTTCTTC
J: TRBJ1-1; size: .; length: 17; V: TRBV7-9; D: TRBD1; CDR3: CASSDSYQGARDTEAFF; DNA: TGTGCCAGCAGTGACTCTTACCAGGGGGCAAGGGACACTGAAGCTTTCTTT
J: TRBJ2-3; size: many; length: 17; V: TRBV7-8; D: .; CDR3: CASSPEAVGSMRDTQYF; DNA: TGTGCCAGCAGCCCAGAGGCAGTGGGGAGTATGCGGGATACGCAGTATTTT
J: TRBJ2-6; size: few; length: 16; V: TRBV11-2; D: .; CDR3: CASSSIKSSGANVLTF; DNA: TGTGCCAGCAGCTCCATTAAATCCTCTGGGGCCAACGTCCTGACTTTC
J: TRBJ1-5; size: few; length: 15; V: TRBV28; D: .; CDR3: CASNPQSIYRQPQHF; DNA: TGTGCCAGCAATCCACAGTCAATATACAGGCAGCCCCAGCATTTT
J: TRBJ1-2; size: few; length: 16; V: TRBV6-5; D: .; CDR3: CASSYSGQGGIYGYTF; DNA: TGTGCCAGCAGTTACTCCGGTCAAGGCGGAATCTATGGCTACACCTTC
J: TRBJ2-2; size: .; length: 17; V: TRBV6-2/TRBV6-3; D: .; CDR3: CASSYFTGIEDTGELFF; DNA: TGTGCCAGCAGTTACTTTACAGGGATAGAAGACACCGGGGAGCTGTTTTTT
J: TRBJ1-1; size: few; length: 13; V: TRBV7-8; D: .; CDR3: CASSLSTGTQAFF; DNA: TGTGCCAGCAGCTTATCCACCGGGACCCAAGCTTTCTTT
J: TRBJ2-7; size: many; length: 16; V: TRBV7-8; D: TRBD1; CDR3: CASSFARGKGGYEQYF; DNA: TGTGCCAGCAGCTTCGCCAGGGGGAAAGGAGGCTACGAGCAGTACTTC
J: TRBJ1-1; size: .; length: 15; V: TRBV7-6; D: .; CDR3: CASSLDWLLNTEAFF; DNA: TGTGCCAGCAGCTTAGATTGGTTGTTGAACACTGAAGCTTTCTTT
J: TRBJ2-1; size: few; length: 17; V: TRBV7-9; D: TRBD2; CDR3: CASSFAGGPAIIHEQFF; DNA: TGTGCCAGCAGCTTTGCGGGGGGCCCAGCAATCATACATGAGCAGTTCTTC
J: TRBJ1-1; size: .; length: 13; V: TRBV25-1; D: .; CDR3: CASSESDISEAFF; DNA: TGTGCCAGCAGTGAATCGGATATCTCTGAAGCTTTCTTT
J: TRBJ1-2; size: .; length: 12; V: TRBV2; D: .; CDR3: CASDHAVDGYTF; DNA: TGTGCCAGTGATCATGCGGTCGATGGCTACACCTTC
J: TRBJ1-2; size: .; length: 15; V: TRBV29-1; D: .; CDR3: CSVVGRPGDNYGYTF; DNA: TGCAGCGTTGTGGGTCGGCCAGGGGATAACTATGGCTACACCTTC
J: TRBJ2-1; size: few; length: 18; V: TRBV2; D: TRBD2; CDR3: CASSESSGGSSSYNEQFF; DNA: TGTGCCAGCAGTGAAAGTAGCGGGGGTTCTAGCTCCTACAATGAGCAGTTCTTC
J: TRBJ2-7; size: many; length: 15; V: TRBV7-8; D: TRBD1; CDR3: CASSLEVTGNYEQYF; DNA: TGTGCCAGCAGCTTAGAGGTGACAGGGAACTACGAGCAGTACTTC
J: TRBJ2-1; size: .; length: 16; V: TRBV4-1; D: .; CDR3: CASSQDWMSGNNEQFF; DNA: TGCGCCAGCAGCCAAGATTGGATGTCGGGGAACAATGAGCAGTTCTTC
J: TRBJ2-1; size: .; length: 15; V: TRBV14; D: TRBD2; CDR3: CASSQARGGPPEQFF; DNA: TGTGCCAGCAGCCAAGCGCGGGGGGGCCCCCCGGAGCAGTTCTTC
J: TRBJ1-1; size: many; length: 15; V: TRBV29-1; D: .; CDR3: CSVVGIGGVNTEAFF; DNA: TGCAGCGTTGTGGGGATCGGGGGTGTGAACACTGAAGCTTTCTTT
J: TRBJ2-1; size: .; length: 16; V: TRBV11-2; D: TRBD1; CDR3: CASSRPTGQTYNEQFF; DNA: TGTGCCAGCAGCCGTCCGACGGGACAGACCTACAATGAGCAGTTCTTC
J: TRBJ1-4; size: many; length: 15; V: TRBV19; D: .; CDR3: CASTVSGWYGEKLFF; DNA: TGTGCCAGTACCGTATCGGGGTGGTACGGTGAAAAACTGTTTTTT
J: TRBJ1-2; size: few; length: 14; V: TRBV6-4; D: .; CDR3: CASSRGQTGDGYTF; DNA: TGTGCCAGCAGCAGAGGACAGACCGGTGATGGCTACACCTTC
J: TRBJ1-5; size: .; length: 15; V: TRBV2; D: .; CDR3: CASRSADYSNQSQHF; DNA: TGTGCCAGCAGGTCGGCGGACTATAGCAATCAGTCCCAGCATTTT
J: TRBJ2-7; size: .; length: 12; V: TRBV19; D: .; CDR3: CASSIDSLEQYF; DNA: TGTGCCAGTAGTATCGACTCCCTCGAGCAGTACTTC
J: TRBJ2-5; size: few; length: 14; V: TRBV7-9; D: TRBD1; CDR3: CASSSSDRVETQYF; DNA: TGTGCCAGCAGCTCCTCGGACAGGGTTGAGACCCAGTACTTC
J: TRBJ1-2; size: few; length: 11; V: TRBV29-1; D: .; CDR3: CSVDRANGYTF; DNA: TGCAGCGTCGACCGGGCCAACGGCTACACCTTC
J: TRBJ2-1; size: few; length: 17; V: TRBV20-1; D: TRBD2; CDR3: CSANWAGGLAGGYEQFF; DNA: TGCAGTGCTAACTGGGCCGGGGGACTAGCGGGGGGTTATGAGCAGTTCTTC
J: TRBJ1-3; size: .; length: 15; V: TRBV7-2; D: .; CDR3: CASSFIQGTGNTIYF; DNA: TGTGCCAGCAGCTTCATACAGGGTACTGGAAACACCATATATTTT
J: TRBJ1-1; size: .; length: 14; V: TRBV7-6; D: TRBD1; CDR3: CASSTATGTSEAFF; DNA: TGTGCCAGCAGCACCGCGACAGGGACCTCTGAAGCTTTCTTT
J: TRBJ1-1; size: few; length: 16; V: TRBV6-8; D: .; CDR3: CASSYDAGALNTEAFF; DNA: TGTGCCAGCAGTTACGACGCAGGGGCCTTGAACACTGAAGCTTTCTTT
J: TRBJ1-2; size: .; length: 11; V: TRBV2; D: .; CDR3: CASGVWRGYTF; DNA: TGTGCCAGCGGAGTCTGGAGGGGCTACACCTTC
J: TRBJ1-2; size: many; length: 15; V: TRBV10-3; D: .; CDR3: CAISESIGRNYGYTF; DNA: TGTGCCATCAGTGAGTCTATAGGCAGAAACTATGGCTACACCTTC
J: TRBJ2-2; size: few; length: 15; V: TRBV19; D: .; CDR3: CASSIGGTDTGELFF; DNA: TGTGCCAGTAGTATTGGGGGGACCGACACCGGGGAGCTGTTTTTT
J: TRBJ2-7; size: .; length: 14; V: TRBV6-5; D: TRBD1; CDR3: CASSYSGTAYEQYF; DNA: TGTGCCAGCAGTTACTCGGGGACAGCCTACGAGCAGTACTTC
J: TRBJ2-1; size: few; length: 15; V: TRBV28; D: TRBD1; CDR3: CASSLGQTPWNEQFF; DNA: TGTGCCAGCAGTCTGGGACAGACCCCTTGGAATGAGCAGTTCTTC
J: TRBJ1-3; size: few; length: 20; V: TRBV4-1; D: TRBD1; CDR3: CASSPNVQGTGTGAGNTIYF; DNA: TGCGCCAGCAGCCCGAACGTCCAAGGCACCGGGACAGGGGCTGGAAACACCATATATTTT
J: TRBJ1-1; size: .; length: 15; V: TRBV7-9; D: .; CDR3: CASSLGHLRGTEALF; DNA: TGTGCCAGCAGCTTAGGGCACCTTAGAGGTACTGAAGCTCTCTTT
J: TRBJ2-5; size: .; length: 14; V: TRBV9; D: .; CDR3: CASSQYGGQETQYF; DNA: TGTGCCAGCAGCCAGTACGGGGGCCAAGAGACCCAGTACTTC
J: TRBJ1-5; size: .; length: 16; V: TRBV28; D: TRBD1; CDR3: CASSGQGPFSNQPQHF; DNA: TGTGCCAGCAGTGGACAGGGGCCCTTCAGCAATCAGCCCCAGCATTTT
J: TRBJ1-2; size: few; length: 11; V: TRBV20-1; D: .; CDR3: CSAREEFGYTF; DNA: TGCAGTGCTAGAGAGGAGTTTGGCTACACCTTC